The clone carrying this TCR beta chain was found once. Its cognate antigen is unknown. V dropped 5 bases and J dropped 0; count of bases not matched to a gene: 3. CDR3 size: 14 residues. Germline V gene lookup returns CDR1 SGHAT and CDR2 FQDESV (reference sequence). The sample belongs to a study of cytomegalovirus exposure and HLA in healthy donors. Turning to the study itself: From HLA-typed donors, an early data release held some 80 million unique TCRs.

Study-wide points: The study labeled 164 TCR beta chains cytomegalovirus-associated. Cytomegalovirus status was reportedly diagnosed by the classifier with high specificity and sensitivity. In a later analysis, compared with equally common non-associated chains, HLA-associated beta chains were more expanded.

PCR involved 60 Vbeta and 13 Jbeta primers. Generated by immunoSEQ multiplex PCR, the TCRdb table keeps only in-frame clones and is missing some. This sample has over 50,000 clones, with around 72% found just once. The rearrangement uses TRBV11-1 and TRBJ1-2; 7 positions match TRBD1. The sequence came from a middle-aged man in good health and CMV-seropositive. The sample consisted of PBMCs. CDR3 loop: CASSVGTANYGYTF. The CDR3 DNA reads TGTGCCAGCAGCGTAGGGACAGCTAACTATGGCTACACCTTC.